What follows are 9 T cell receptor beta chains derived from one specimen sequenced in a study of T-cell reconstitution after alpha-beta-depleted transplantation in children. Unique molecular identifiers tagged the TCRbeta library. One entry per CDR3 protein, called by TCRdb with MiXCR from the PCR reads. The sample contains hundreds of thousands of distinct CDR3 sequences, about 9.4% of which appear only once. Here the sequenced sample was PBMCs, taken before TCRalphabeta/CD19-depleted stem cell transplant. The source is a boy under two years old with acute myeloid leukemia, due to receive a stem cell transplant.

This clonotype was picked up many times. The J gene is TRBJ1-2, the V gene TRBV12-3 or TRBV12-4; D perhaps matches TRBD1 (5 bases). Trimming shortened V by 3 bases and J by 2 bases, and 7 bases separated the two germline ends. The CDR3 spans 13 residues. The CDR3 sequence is CASSFYRNYGYTF. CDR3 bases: TGTGCCAGCAGTTTTTACAGGAACTATGGCTACACCTTC.

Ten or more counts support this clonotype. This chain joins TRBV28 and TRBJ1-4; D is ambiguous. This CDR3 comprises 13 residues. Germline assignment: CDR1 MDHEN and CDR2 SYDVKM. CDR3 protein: CATRPATNEKLFF. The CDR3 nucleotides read TGTGCGACGCGTCCCGCAACTAATGAAAAACTGTTTTTT.

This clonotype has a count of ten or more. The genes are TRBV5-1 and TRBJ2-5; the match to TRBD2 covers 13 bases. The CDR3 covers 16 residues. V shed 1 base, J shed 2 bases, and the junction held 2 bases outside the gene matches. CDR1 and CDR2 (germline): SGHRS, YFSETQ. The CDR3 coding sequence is TGCGCCAGCAGCTTGACTAGCGGGGGGGGTCAAGAGACCCAGTACTTC. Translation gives CASSLTSGGGQETQYF.

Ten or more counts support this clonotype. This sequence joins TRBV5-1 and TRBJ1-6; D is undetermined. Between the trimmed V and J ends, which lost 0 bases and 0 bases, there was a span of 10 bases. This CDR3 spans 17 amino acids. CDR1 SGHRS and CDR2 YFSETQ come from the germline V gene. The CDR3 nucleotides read TGCGCCAGCAGCTTGGAGAAGGGAAGCTCCTATAATTCACCCCTCCACTTT. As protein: CASSLEKGSSYNSPLHF.

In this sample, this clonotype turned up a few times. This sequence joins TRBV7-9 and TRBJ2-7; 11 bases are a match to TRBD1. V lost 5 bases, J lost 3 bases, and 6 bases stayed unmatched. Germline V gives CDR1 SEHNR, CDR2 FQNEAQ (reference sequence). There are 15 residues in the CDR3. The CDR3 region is CASSRRDRGGYEQYF. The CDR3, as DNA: TGTGCCAGCAGCCGGAGGGACAGGGGGGGCTACGAGCAGTACTTC.

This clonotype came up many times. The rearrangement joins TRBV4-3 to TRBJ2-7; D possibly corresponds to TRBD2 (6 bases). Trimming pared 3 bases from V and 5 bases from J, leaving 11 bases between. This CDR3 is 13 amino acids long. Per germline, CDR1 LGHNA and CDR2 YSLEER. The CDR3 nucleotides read TGCGCCAGCAGCCAGGGGACTCCCCACGAGCAGTACTTC. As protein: CASSQGTPHEQYF.

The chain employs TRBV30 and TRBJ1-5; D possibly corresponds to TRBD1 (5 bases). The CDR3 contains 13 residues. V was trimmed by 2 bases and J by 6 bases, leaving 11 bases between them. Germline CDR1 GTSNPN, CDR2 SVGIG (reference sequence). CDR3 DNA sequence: TGTGCCTGGAGTAATTGGGGCCGTCAGCCCCAGCATTTT. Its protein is CAWSNWGRQPQHF.

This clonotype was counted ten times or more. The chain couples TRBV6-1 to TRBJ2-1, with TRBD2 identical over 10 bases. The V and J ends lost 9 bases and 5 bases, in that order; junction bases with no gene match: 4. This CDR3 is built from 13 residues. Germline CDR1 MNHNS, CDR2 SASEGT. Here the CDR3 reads CASSGGHDNEQFF. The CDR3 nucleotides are TGTGCCAGTAGCGGGGGGCACGACAATGAGCAGTTCTTC.

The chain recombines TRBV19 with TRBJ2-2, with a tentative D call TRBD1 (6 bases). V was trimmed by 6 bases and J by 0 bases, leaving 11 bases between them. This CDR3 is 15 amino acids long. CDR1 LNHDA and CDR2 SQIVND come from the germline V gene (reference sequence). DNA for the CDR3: TGTGCCAGTAGAAGGACAGCGTCGAACACCGGGGAGCTGTTTTTT. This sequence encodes CASRRTASNTGELFF.